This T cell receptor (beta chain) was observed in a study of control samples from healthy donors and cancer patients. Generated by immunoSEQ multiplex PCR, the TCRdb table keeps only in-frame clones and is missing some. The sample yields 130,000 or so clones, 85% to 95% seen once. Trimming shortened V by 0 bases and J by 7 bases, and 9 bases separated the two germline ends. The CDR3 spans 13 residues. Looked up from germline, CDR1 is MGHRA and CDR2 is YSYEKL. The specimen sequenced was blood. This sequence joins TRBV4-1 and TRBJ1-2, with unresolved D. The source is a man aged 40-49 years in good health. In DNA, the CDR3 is TGCGCCAGCAGCCAAGATCGGGTATCTGGCTACACCTTC. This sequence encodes CASSQDRVSGYTF.